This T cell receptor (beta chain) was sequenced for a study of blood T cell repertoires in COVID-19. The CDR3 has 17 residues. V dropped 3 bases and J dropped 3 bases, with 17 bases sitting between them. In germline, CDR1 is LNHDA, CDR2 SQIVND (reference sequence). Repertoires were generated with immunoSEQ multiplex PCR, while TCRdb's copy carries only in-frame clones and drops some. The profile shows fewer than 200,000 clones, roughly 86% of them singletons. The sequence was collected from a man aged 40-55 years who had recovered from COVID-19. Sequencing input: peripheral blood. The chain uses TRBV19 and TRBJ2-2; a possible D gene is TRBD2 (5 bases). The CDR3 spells CASSIVARARDTGELFF. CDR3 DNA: TGTGCCAGTAGTATTGTAGCCCGGGCGCGGGACACCGGGGAGCTGTTTTTT.